The entry below describes one T cell receptor beta chain. The method was immunoSEQ multiplex PCR; TCRdb's version includes in-frame clones alone and lacks a portion of them. The sample contains around 5,700 clones, about 90% of which appear only once. V was cut by 10 bases and J by 0 bases, with 12 bases left in between. The CDR3 has 13 residues. CDR1 and CDR2 (germline): MDHEN, SYDVKM. This sample is drawn from a study of hypomethylating agent response in myelodysplastic syndrome. This TCR was sampled from a human donor with myelodysplastic syndrome. This chain links TRBV28 with TRBJ1-2; TRBD1 is a possible D gene (5 bases). Sample: bone marrow, taken before or after starting hypomethylating agent treatment for myelodysplastic syndrome (not recorded which). CDR3 loop: CATFRGANYGYTF. The CDR3 DNA is TGTGCCACCTTCCGGGGGGCTAACTATGGCTACACCTTC.